The 5 T cell receptor beta chains below all came from one sample that was sequenced in a study of control samples from healthy donors and cancer patients. The data were produced by immunoSEQ multiplex PCR, yet TCRdb's version contains in-frame clones alone and is incomplete. The sample holds about 110,000 clones, approximately 82% seen once. The sequencing input was blood. The receptors originated from a man between 18 and 29 years old in good health.

The CDR3 DNA reads as TGTGCCAGCAGTGAAGTTCAGGGGCCGGGGGTCACCTTC. Translating gives CASSEVQGPGVTF. The gene calls are TRBV6-1 and TRBJ1-2; tentative D call: TRBD1 (6 bases). Germline V gene lookup returns CDR1 MNHNS and CDR2 SASEGT. The ends were cut back, 1 base at V and 13 bases at J, with 16 bases in the middle. The CDR3 covers 13 residues.

The chain's CDR3 is CASSSWDRQIYGYTF. In DNA form, the CDR3 reads TGTGCCAGCAGCTCTTGGGACAGGCAAATCTATGGCTACACCTTC. This chain joins TRBV11-2 and TRBJ1-2, with TRBD1 matching 8 bases. CDR3 size: 15 residues. The trim removed 4 bases at V and 4 bases at J, leaving 8 bases unmatched. Per germline, CDR1 SGHAT and CDR2 FQNNGV. Based on the CDR3 plus reference TRBV11-2 and TRBJ1-2, the full variable domain is EAGVAQSPRYKIIEKRQSVAFWCNPISGHATLYWYQQILGQGPKLLIQFQNNGVVDDSQLPKDRFSAERLKGVDSTLKIQPAKLEDSAVYLCASSSWDRQIYGYTFGSGTRLTVV.

The count of this clone is one. This specimen includes other DNA sequences encoding the same CDR3. The CDR3 here is CASSRQGNSPLHF. The CDR3 region has the DNA TGTGCCAGCAGTCGACAGGGAAATTCACCCCTCCACTTT. The chain uses TRBV6-2 or TRBV6-3 and TRBJ1-6, with 7 bases that match TRBD1. The CDR3 extends over 13 amino acids. Per germline, CDR1 MNHEY and CDR2 SVGEGT. Trimming at V came to 5 bases and at J to 7 bases, leaving 2 bases not matched to a gene.

The chain is built from TRBV6-1 and TRBJ1-6; D gene ambiguous. V lost 3 bases and J 4 bases, leaving 4 bases between the germline ends. The CDR3 covers 13 residues. From germline, CDR1 is MNHNS and CDR2 SASEGT. The CDR3, as DNA: TGTGCCAGCAGTGATCCGTATAATTCACCCCTCCACTTT. Translation gives CASSDPYNSPLHF.

In the case of this clone: Compared with germline, one end of the junction differs, possibly owing to a read error. The rearrangement links TRBV7-7 to TRBJ2-5, with 8 bases that match TRBD2. This CDR3 is 15 amino acids long. Germline V gene data show CDR1 as SSHAT and CDR2 as FNYEAQ (reference sequence). This chain's CDR3 is CASSLRSGGGETQYF. CDR3 DNA sequence: TGTGCTAGCAGCCTACGCAGCGGGGGAGGTGAGACCCAGTACTTC.